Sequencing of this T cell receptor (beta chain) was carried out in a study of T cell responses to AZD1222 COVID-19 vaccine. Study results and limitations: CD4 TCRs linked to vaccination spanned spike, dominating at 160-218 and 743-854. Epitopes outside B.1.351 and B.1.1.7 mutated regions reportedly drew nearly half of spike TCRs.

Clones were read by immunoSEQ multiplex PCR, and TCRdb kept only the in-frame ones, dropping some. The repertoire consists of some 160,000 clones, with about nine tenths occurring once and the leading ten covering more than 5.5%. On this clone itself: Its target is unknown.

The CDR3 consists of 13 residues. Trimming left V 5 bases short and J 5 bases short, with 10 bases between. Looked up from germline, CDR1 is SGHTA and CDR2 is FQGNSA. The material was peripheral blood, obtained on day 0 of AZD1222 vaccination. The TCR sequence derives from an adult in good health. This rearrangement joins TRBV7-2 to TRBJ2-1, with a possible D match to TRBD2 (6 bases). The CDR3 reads CASSIGLNNEQFF. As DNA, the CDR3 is TGTGCCAGCAGCATAGGACTAAACAATGAGCAGTTCTTC. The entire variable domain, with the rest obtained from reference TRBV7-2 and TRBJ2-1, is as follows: GAGVSQSPSNKVTEKGKDVELRCDPISGHTALYWYRQSLGQGLEFLIYFQGNSAPDKSGLPSDRFSAERTGGSVSTLTIQRTQQEDSAVYLCASSIGLNNEQFFGPGTRLTVL.